What follows are 30 T cell receptor beta chains derived from one specimen sequenced in a study of blood T cell repertoires in COVID-19. The assay was immunoSEQ multiplex PCR, and TCRdb's table has in-frame clones only and misses some. This repertoire shows about 82,000 clones, approximately 82% found once; its top ten account for 17%. Sequencing was carried out using peripheral blood. All receptors derive from a woman aged 55-70 years with acute or convalescent COVID-19.

This sequence joins TRBV3-1 (or the pseudogene TRBV3-2) and TRBJ2-3; D might be TRBD1 (6 bases). CDR3 length equals 16 residues. Trimming took 4 bases from V and 0 from J, leaving 14 bases between them. CDR1 and CDR2 (germline): LGHDT, YNNKEL (reference sequence). The CDR3 DNA is TGTGCCAGCAGCCCGCGGACAGTTACTAGCACAGATACGCAGTATTTT. Protein product: CASSPRTVTSTDTQYF.

The V call is TRBV9, the J call TRBJ2-4, with a weak D call TRBD1 (6 bases). Germline V CDR1 and CDR2: SGDLS, YYNGEE. V was cut by 4 bases and J by 0 bases, with 17 bases left in between. There are 17 residues in the CDR3. CDR3 loop: CASSPGSPTGAKNIQYF. The CDR3 DNA reads TGTGCCAGCAGCCCAGGATCCCCGACAGGAGCCAAAAACATTCAGTACTTC.

The chain is built from TRBV7-3 and TRBJ1-6; D gene ambiguous. The CDR3 length is 13 residues. CDR1 is SGHTA and CDR2 is FQGTGA in the germline V gene. V lost 1 base and J lost 6, with 4 bases in between. The chain's CDR3 is CASSLMANSPLHF. CDR3 in DNA: TGTGCCAGCAGCTTAATGGCTAATTCACCCCTCCACTTT. Together with reference TRBV7-3 and TRBJ1-6, the CDR3 gives the full variable domain: GAGVSQTPSNKVTEKGKYVELRCDPISGHTALYWYRQSLGQGPEFLIYFQGTGAADDSGLPNDRFFAVRPEGSVSTLKIQRTERGDSAVYLCASSLMANSPLHFGNGTRLTVT.

This clone occurred once. The CDR3: CSASTMGPQTSLEYF. CDR3 coding DNA: TGCAGTGCTAGTACGATGGGACCGCAAACTAGCTTGGAGTACTTC. The chain is built from TRBV20-1 and TRBJ2-7, with a tentative D call TRBD2 (6 bases). This CDR3 is built from 15 residues. V was clipped by 3 bases and J by 11 bases, with 26 bases between them. Per germline, CDR1 DFQATT and CDR2 SNEGSKA (reference sequence).

This sequence joins TRBV5-1 and TRBJ1-3, with 8 positions matching TRBD1. Germline-derived CDR1 and CDR2 are SGHRS and YFSETQ. V gave up 3 bases and J gave up 0 bases; unmatched junction bases: 2. The CDR3 is 15 residues long. The DNA for the CDR3 is TGCGCCAGCAGCTCCACAGGGGGCTCTGGAAACACCATATATTTT. This gives the protein CASSSTGGSGNTIYF. The complete variable domain, with remaining parts taken from reference TRBV5-1 and TRBJ1-3, reads KAGVTQTPRYLIKTRGQQVTLSCSPISGHRSVSWYQQTPGQGLQFLFEYFSETQRNKGNFPGRFSGRQFSNSRSEMNVSTLELGDSALYLCASSSTGGSGNTIYFGEGSWLTVV.

J is TRBJ2-3 and V is TRBV2; D may be TRBD2 (6 bases). The CDR3 sequence is 14 residues long. CDR1 SNHLY and CDR2 FYNNEI come from the germline V gene. V lost 4 bases and J lost 5, with 13 bases in between. The CDR3 bases are TGTGCCAGCAGTGCTCCTAGCGCTGGAGATACGCAGTATTTT. Its translation is CASSAPSAGDTQYF.

This rearrangement joins TRBV19 to TRBJ1-2; D remains unclear. The germline V gene encodes CDR1 LNHDA and CDR2 SQIVND (reference sequence). This CDR3 is 12 amino acids long. Trimming shortened V by 7 bases and J by 6 bases, and 12 bases separated the two germline ends. The CDR3 DNA sequence: TGTGCCAGTACGCAGGATTATAATGGCTACACCTTC. Its translation is CASTQDYNGYTF.

This clone has just one count. CDR3: CASSYSPSGRMNIQYF. CDR3 nucleotides: TGTGCCAGCAGTTACTCACCTAGCGGGAGGATGAACATTCAGTACTTC. This chain links TRBV6-5 with TRBJ2-4, with 11 bases lining up with TRBD2. The CDR3 spans 16 residues. Germline values: CDR1 MNHEY, CDR2 SVGAGI. The junction had 5 bases not matched to a gene; V was cut back by 0 bases and J by 7 bases.

The rearrangement links TRBV3-1 (or the pseudogene TRBV3-2) to TRBJ2-1; weak D call: TRBD1 (7 bases). From germline, CDR1 is LGHDT and CDR2 YNNKEL (reference sequence). The CDR3 length is 14 residues. Trimming left V 4 bases short and J 10 bases short, with 17 bases between. The CDR3 bases are TGTGCCAGCAGCCGGAAGACAGGGAGGCCCGAGCAGTTCTTC. Protein product: CASSRKTGRPEQFF.

The rearrangement uses TRBV24-1 and TRBJ1-4, with D maybe TRBD1 (6 bases). This CDR3 has 14 amino acids. Germline-derived CDR1 and CDR2 are KGHDR and SFDVKD. V was cut by 3 bases and J by 7 bases, with 11 bases left in between. The CDR3 is CATSDTGFSEKLFF. The CDR3 nucleotides read TGTGCCACCAGTGATACAGGGTTCTCTGAAAAACTGTTTTTT.

CDR3 region: CASNGIGQPYYGYTF. The DNA of the CDR3 is TGCGCCAGCAACGGGATAGGACAGCCCTACTATGGCTACACCTTC. This chain links TRBV10-1 with TRBJ1-2; possibly TRBD1 for D (6 bases). Germline V gene lookup returns CDR1 WNHNN and CDR2 SYGVQD (reference sequence). CDR3 length: 15 residues. The V end lost 7 bases, the J end lost 3 bases, and 18 bases lay between the germline ends.

Of note for this clone: One junction end does not reproduce the germline sequence, and a read error may be involved. This chain uses TRBV5-6 with TRBJ2-7; 9 nucleotides agree with TRBD1. Looked up from germline, CDR1 is SGHDT and CDR2 is YYEEEE. The CDR3 covers 16 residues. The CDR3, as DNA: TGTGCCAGCAGCTCTCTCAGGGACAGGGCCCCCGTTCTCGTAGACTTC. The encoded protein is CASSSLRDRAPVLVDF.

The J gene is TRBJ2-3, the V gene TRBV4-2; 8 bases align to TRBD2. Losses at the gene ends were 0 bases for V and 5 bases for J; bases not matched to a gene: 10. The length of the CDR3 is 17 residues. Germline CDR1 reads LGHNA; CDR2 reads YNFKEQ. Written as DNA, the CDR3 is TGTGCCAGCAGCCAAGATGGAAGGCGGGGGGAGGGAGATACGCAGTATTTT. Amino acids: CASSQDGRRGEGDTQYF.

This chain uses TRBV6-6 with TRBJ1-5; no clear D. In germline, CDR1 is MNHNY, CDR2 SVGAGI (reference sequence). Trimming took 5 bases from V and 1 from J, leaving 15 bases between them. CDR3 size: 16 residues. Written as DNA, the CDR3 is TGTGCCAGCAGTAAACAAGACGGAGGCAGCAATCAGCCCCAGCATTTT. This encodes CASSKQDGGSNQPQHF.

The rearrangement uses TRBV5-6 and TRBJ1-1; D is possibly TRBD1 (5 bases). The CDR3 runs 15 residues. Germline-derived CDR1 and CDR2 are SGHDT and YYEEEE. Trimming left V 2 bases short and J 0 bases short, with 11 bases between. The CDR3 DNA reads TGTGCCAGCAGCTTATACAGGCCCCTGAACACTGAAGCTTTCTTT. Translating it yields CASSLYRPLNTEAFF.

The chain joins TRBV7-9 to TRBJ2-7; D is unclear. V was pared by 3 bases and J by 6 bases, with 15 bases between. Germline V gene lookup returns CDR1 SEHNR and CDR2 FQNEAQ (reference sequence). The length of the CDR3 is 14 residues. This CDR3 is CASSFRSALIEQYF. The CDR3 DNA follows: TGTGCCAGCAGCTTCAGATCAGCGTTGATCGAGCAGTACTTC.

The chain is built from TRBV9 and TRBJ2-1; TRBD2 matches 7 bases. The CDR3 has 12 amino acids. V lost 4 bases to trimming and J lost 5 bases; unmatched junction nucleotides: 0. Per the germline V gene, CDR1 is SGDLS and CDR2 is YYNGEE. The CDR3 loop reads CASSRGDNEQFF. CDR3 coding DNA: TGTGCCAGCAGCCGGGGGGACAATGAGCAGTTCTTC.

CDR3 protein: CASSWANGANVLTF. For the CDR3, the DNA is TGTGCCAGCAGCTGGGCCAATGGGGCCAACGTCCTGACTTTC. V and J are TRBV7-9 and TRBJ2-6; D gene ambiguous. This CDR3 has 14 residues. CDR1 and CDR2 from the germline V gene are SEHNR and FQNEAQ (reference sequence). Deletions cut 4 bases from V and 3 bases from J, with 7 bases between.

The rearrangement joins TRBV6-5 to TRBJ2-5, with D maybe TRBD1 (6 bases). This CDR3 region has 15 residues. Germline V lookup: CDR1 MNHEY, CDR2 SVGAGI. V lost 6 bases and J lost 2, with 16 bases in between. CDR3 DNA sequence: TGTGCCAGCAGCCGCTACAGGGTGGGACAAGAGACCCAGTACTTC. This translates into CASSRYRVGQETQYF.

The CDR3, as DNA: TGTGCCAGCAGCTCGACAGGGGAGGCTTTCTTT. This gives the protein CASSSTGEAFF. The chain employs TRBV7-9 and TRBJ1-1, with 8 bases fitting TRBD1. The junction had 3 bases not matched to a gene; V was cut back by 4 bases and J by 11 bases. Germline values: CDR1 SEHNR, CDR2 FQNEAQ (reference sequence). The CDR3 sequence is 11 residues long.

V usage is TRBV27 and J usage is TRBJ1-5; D is perhaps TRBD1 (5 bases). Between the trimmed V and J ends, which lost 8 bases and 0 bases, there was a span of 14 bases. This CDR3 contains 15 residues. Per the germline V gene, CDR1 is MNHEY and CDR2 is SMNVEV (reference sequence). DNA of the CDR3: TGTGCCAGCTCTCAGACAGCAGATAGCAATCAGCCCCAGCATTTT. This codes for CASSQTADSNQPQHF.

The CDR3 here is CASSPRDRPGNTIYF. Here the CDR3 DNA reads TGTGCCAGCAGCCCTCGGGACAGGCCTGGAAACACCATATATTTT. This rearrangement joins TRBV7-8 to TRBJ1-3; TRBD1 matches 8 bases. CDR3 length equals 15 residues. CDR1 and CDR2 (germline): SGHVS, FQNEAQ. The trim removed 5 bases at V and 2 bases at J, leaving 5 bases unmatched.

In this sample, this clone turned up a few times. Other DNA sequences within the sample encode an identical CDR3. The rearrangement uses TRBV6-5 and TRBJ1-3; a weak D match, TRBD1 (6 bases). Trimming removed 0 bases from V and 0 bases from J, with 9 bases in between. Germline V gene lookup returns CDR1 MNHEY and CDR2 SVGAGI. The CDR3 is made up of 16 amino acids. Written as DNA, the CDR3 is TGTGCCAGCAGTTACTCTGGACAGAGCTCTGGAAACACCATATATTTT. Residues: CASSYSGQSSGNTIYF.

The chain recombines TRBV29-1 with TRBJ1-2, with a tentative D call TRBD1 (5 bases). Per germline, CDR1 SQVTM and CDR2 ANQGSEA. The V end was cut by 3 bases, the J end by 8 bases, with 16 bases between. CDR3 length: 13 residues. The CDR3, as DNA: TGCAGCGTTGATGTCCAGGGCGGTTGGGGCTACACCTTC. Amino acid sequence: CSVDVQGGWGYTF.

The rearrangement joins TRBV30 to TRBJ2-1; 9 nucleotides agree with TRBD1. The V gene end was trimmed by 5 bases and the J gene end by 7 bases; junction bases not matched to a gene: 9. The germline V gene has CDR1 GTSNPN and CDR2 SVGIG (reference sequence). This CDR3 contains 14 residues. This CDR3 reads CAWAGTGTQNEQFF. The CDR3 region has the DNA TGTGCCTGGGCCGGGACAGGGACCCAAAATGAGCAGTTCTTC.

V is TRBV19 and J is TRBJ2-2, with 7 positions matching TRBD2. Trimming at V came to 7 bases and at J to 3 bases, leaving 11 bases not matched to a gene. The germline gives CDR1 LNHDA, CDR2 SQIVND (reference sequence). The CDR3 is made up of 16 amino acids. The CDR3 spells CASTPSGGGYTGELFF. CDR3 coding DNA: TGTGCCAGTACCCCGAGTGGCGGGGGATACACCGGGGAGCTGTTTTTT.

In its sample, this clone was seen once. The CDR3 reads CAGGTSALYEQYF. Here the CDR3 DNA reads TGTGCGGGGGGGACTAGCGCGCTCTACGAGCAGTACTTC. The chain combines TRBV6-5 with TRBJ2-7; TRBD2 agrees at 10 bases. CDR1 and CDR2 from the germline V gene are MNHEY and SVGAGI. CDR3 length: 13 residues.

This clone has just one count. This rearrangement joins TRBV6-6 to TRBJ1-2, with 7 bases lining up with TRBD1. From germline, CDR1 is MNHNY and CDR2 SVGAGI (reference sequence). V shed 6 bases, J shed 0 bases, and the junction held 7 bases outside the gene matches. The CDR3 is 15 amino acids. The CDR3 loop reads CASRRLDRSNYGYTF. CDR3 sequence (DNA): TGTGCCAGCAGACGCTTGGACAGGTCTAACTATGGCTACACCTTC.

V usage is TRBV6-6 and J usage is TRBJ2-3; 8 bases match TRBD1. The CDR3 covers 14 residues. V was pared by 8 bases and J by 4 bases, with 8 bases of the junction left unmatched. The germline V gene encodes CDR1 MNHNY and CDR2 SVGAGI (reference sequence). The CDR3 DNA follows: TGTGCCAGCGGAGACAGGGGTTATGCAGATACGCAGTATTTT. This sequence encodes CASGDRGYADTQYF.

The chain joins TRBV7-6 to TRBJ2-7, with 8 nucleotides matching TRBD2. The CDR3 loop spans 16 amino acids. J gave up 0 bases and V 1 base, and 5 bases lay outside the gene matches. Germline values: CDR1 SGHVS, CDR2 FNYEAQ. The CDR3 loop is CASSLGPGGSSYEQYF. The CDR3 nucleotides are TGTGCCAGCAGCTTAGGGCCGGGAGGGAGCTCCTACGAGCAGTACTTC. The complete variable domain, with remaining parts taken from reference TRBV7-6 and TRBJ2-7, reads GAGVSQSPRYKVTKRGQDVALRCDPISGHVSLYWYRQALGQGPEFLTYFNYEAQQDKSGLPNDRFSAERPEGSISTLTIQRTEQRDSAMYRCASSLGPGGSSYEQYFGPGTRLTVT.